The next 6 T cell receptor beta chains were all read from a single sample in a study of CD8 T cells in Susac syndrome. Random hexamers were used to reverse transcribe the RNA input (about 0.5 to 1 ug). Using its own MiXCR run on the immunoSEQ multiplex PCR reads, TCRdb lists one record per CDR3 protein. The sample has under 95,000 distinct CDR3 sequences; more than 85% are singletons. The sample comprised CD8+ T cells from PBMCs. Receptors were obtained from a human donor with Susac syndrome.

The V gene is TRBV2, the J gene TRBJ2-7; D is undetermined. Between the trimmed V and J ends, which lost 3 bases and 2 bases, there was a span of 2 bases. Germline V lookup: CDR1 SNHLY, CDR2 FYNNEI. CDR3 length: 11 residues. The CDR3, as DNA: TGTGCCAGCAGTGACGCCTACGAGCAGTACTTC. Amino acids: CASSDAYEQYF.

J is TRBJ1-5 and V is TRBV15; the D gene is possibly TRBD1 (5 bases). CDR3 length: 15 residues. CDR1 and CDR2 (germline): LNHNV, YYDKDF (reference sequence). V lost 1 base and J lost 1, with 8 bases in between. CDR3 region: CATSRVGGSNQPQHF. CDR3 sequence (DNA): TGTGCCACCAGCAGAGTCGGGGGAAGCAATCAGCCCCAGCATTTT.

The chain is built from TRBV29-1 and TRBJ2-1; the D gene is possibly TRBD2 (6 bases). Germline V lookup: CDR1 SQVTM, CDR2 ANQGSEA. This CDR3 has 14 residues. V lost 5 bases, J lost 7 bases, and 18 bases lay in between. CDR3 sequence: CSVLRESGHNEQFF. The CDR3 region has the DNA TGCAGCGTTCTTCGGGAGTCGGGCCATAATGAGCAGTTCTTC.

This chain uses TRBV29-1 with TRBJ2-7; D is uncertain. Trimming stripped 3 bases from V and 9 bases from J, with 15 bases between. The CDR3 is 12 amino acids. The germline gives CDR1 SQVTM, CDR2 ANQGSEA. The CDR3 here is CSVETQYLGQYF. The CDR3 coding sequence is TGCAGCGTTGAGACCCAGTATCTGGGGCAGTACTTC.

This chain uses TRBV29-1 with TRBJ2-3; no clear D. V lost 5 bases to trimming and J lost 2 bases, with 11 bases between them. CDR1 is SQVTM and CDR2 is ANQGSEA in the germline V gene. The CDR3 has 13 residues. Here the CDR3 DNA reads TGCAGCGTTAGGGCCGCAGACACAGATACGCAGTATTTT. Translating gives CSVRAADTDTQYF.

The chain employs TRBV5-6 and TRBJ2-3; D is unresolved. The V gene's germline CDR1 is SGHDT and CDR2 YYEEEE. CDR3 size: 12 residues. Trimming stripped 4 bases from V and 9 bases from J, with 12 bases between. This CDR3 reads CASSNPERTQYF. The DNA for the CDR3 is TGTGCCAGCAGCAACCCTGAACGCACGCAGTATTTT.